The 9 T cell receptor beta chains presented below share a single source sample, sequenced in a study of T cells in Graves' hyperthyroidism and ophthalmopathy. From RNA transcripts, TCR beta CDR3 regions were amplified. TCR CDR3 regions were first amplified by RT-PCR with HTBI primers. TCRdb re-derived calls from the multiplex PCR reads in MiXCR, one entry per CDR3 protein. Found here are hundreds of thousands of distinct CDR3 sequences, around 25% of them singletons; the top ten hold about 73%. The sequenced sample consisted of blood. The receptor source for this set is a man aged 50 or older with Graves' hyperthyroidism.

CDR3 nucleotide sequence: TGCGCCAGCGGCCGCTACGGGGAGAACACTGAAGCTTTCTTT. This gives the protein CASGRYGENTEAFF. The chain employs TRBV5-1 and TRBJ1-1; D gene unclear. The V end was cut by 7 bases, the J end by 1 base, with 14 bases between. This CDR3 spans 14 amino acids. Germline CDR1 and CDR2: SGHRS and YFSETQ.

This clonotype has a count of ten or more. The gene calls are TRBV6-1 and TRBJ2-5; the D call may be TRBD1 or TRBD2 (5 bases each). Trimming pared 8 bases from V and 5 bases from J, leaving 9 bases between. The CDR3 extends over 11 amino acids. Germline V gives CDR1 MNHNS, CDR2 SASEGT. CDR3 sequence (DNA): TGTGCCAGCCAGGGAGTCGAGACCCAGTACTTC. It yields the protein CASQGVETQYF.

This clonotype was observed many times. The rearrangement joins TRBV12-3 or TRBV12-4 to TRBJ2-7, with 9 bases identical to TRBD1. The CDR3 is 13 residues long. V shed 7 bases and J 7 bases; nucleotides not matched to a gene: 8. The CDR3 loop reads CASKGQGMREQYF. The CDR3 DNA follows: TGTGCCAGCAAAGGACAGGGGATGAGGGAGCAGTACTTC.

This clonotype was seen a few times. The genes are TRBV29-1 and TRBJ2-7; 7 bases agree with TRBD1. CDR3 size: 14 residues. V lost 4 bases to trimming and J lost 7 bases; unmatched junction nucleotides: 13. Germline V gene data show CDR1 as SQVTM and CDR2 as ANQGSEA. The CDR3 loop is CSVAVWDSLGEQYF. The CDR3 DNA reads TGCAGCGTTGCCGTTTGGGACAGCTTGGGGGAGCAGTACTTC.

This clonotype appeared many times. CDR3 loop: CASSLTGGPYNEQFF. CDR3 nucleotide sequence: TGTGCCAGCAGCTTAACAGGGGGGCCCTACAATGAGCAGTTCTTC. The J gene is TRBJ2-1, the V gene TRBV7-2, with 8 nucleotides matching TRBD1. The CDR3 has 15 residues. The germline V gene has CDR1 SGHTA and CDR2 FQGNSA. V lost 2 bases, J lost 2 bases, and 2 bases stayed unmatched.

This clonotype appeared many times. CDR3 amino acids: CASSLSQWAGVDGDTQYF. Here the CDR3 DNA reads TGTGCCAGCAGTTTATCCCAGTGGGCGGGAGTCGATGGAGATACGCAGTATTTT. V is TRBV27 and J is TRBJ2-3; TRBD2 aligns across 7 bases. Per germline, CDR1 MNHEY and CDR2 SMNVEV (reference sequence). After removal of 0 bases from V and 5 bases from J, the junction contained 14 bases not matched to a gene. CDR3 length equals 18 residues.

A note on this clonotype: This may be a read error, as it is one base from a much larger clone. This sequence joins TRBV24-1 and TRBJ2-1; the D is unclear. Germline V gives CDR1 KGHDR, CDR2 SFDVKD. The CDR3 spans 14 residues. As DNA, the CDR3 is TGTGCCACCAGTGACTCAGGACGGACCAATGAGCGGTTCTTC. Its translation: CATSDSGRTNERFF.

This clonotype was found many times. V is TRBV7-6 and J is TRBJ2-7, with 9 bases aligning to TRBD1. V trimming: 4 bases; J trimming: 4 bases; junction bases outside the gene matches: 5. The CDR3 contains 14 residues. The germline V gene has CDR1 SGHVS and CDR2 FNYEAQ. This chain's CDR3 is CASSSEQGAYEQYF. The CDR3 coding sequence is TGTGCCAGCAGCTCTGAACAGGGGGCTTACGAGCAGTACTTC.

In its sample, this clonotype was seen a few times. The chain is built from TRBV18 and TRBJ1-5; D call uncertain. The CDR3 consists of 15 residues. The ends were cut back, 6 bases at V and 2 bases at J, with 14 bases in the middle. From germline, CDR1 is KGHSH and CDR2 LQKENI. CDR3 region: CASSSMSTGNQPQHF. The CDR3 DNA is TGTGCCAGCTCGTCTATGAGCACAGGCAATCAGCCCCAGCATTTT.